This TCR beta chain was sequenced for a study of blood T cell repertoires in COVID-19. Study-wide context: The analysed material was cDNA or gDNA that came from T cells, B-cell-depleted T cells, or PBMCs.

Source study methods: Cell counts per sample came from amplifying reference gene primers. The repertoire was sequenced with immunoSEQ multiplex PCR; TCRdb's copy has only in-frame clones and lacks some. For V, J and clone size, that table is used; D and trimming come from the DNA. The sample holds about 230,000 clones, 70% to 90% seen once. The CDR3 extends over 17 amino acids. Germline V gene lookup returns CDR1 MNHNY and CDR2 SVGAGI (reference sequence). V was pared by 5 bases and J by 0 bases, with 17 bases between. Seattle enrolled patients during active infection and tracked them longitudinally. This clonotype was obtained from a man aged 25 to 40 with COVID-19, enrolled during active disease. The source material was peripheral blood. V usage is TRBV6-6 and J usage is TRBJ1-5, with a possible D match to TRBD1 (6 bases). CDR3 sequence reads: CASSPTGSQYSNQPQHF. The CDR3, as DNA: TGTGCCAGCAGTCCTACAGGGAGTCAATATAGCAATCAGCCCCAGCATTTT.